This note documents a single T cell receptor (beta chain) sequence. The sample comes from a study of Ad26.COV2.S vaccination and SARS-CoV-2 variants. The treatment was: around 19 received Ad26.COV2.S at low or high dose, single or two shots; roughly 5 received placebo; per-sample allocation not given. Sampling took place 63 days after the first vaccine or placebo injection. Measured with immunoSEQ multiplex PCR; TCRdb has only the in-frame clones, and not every one. The sample lists about 680,000 clones, around 89% seen once, with approximately 1.5% in the top ten. Germline loops: CDR1 SGHTA, CDR2 FQGNSA. V was clipped by 1 base and J by 4 bases, with 12 bases between them. The CDR3 consists of 15 residues.

The rearrangement uses TRBV7-2 and TRBJ2-3, with a possible D match to TRBD2 (7 bases). Here the sequenced sample was peripheral blood, taken in a trial of Ad26.COV2.S vaccine versus placebo. The TCR comes from a person between 18 and 59 years old who received the Ad26.COV2.S COVID-19 vaccine or a placebo. Written as DNA, the CDR3 is TGTGCCAGCAGCTTAGGACCGGGGGGCGCAGATACGCAGTATTTT. Amino acid sequence: CASSLGPGGADTQYF. Filled out from reference TRBV7-2 and TRBJ2-3, the complete variable domain reads GAGVSQSPSNKVTEKGKDVELRCDPISGHTALYWYRQSLGQGLEFLIYFQGNSAPDKSGLPSDRFSAERTGGSVSTLTIQRTQQEDSAVYLCASSLGPGGADTQYFGPGTRLTVL.